This T cell receptor beta chain was captured in a study of persistence of HIV-infected CD4 T cells. The overall study: Median time on suppressive ART was more than seven years. Multiple blood draws of up to roughly 180 mL, except a couple of donors with single leukapheresis. General study results and limits: The rare CMV-responding cells with HIV-1 proviruses were not separately TCR-sequenced.

The immunoSEQ assay was version 4, run in survey mode. TCRdb's table, derived via immunoSEQ multiplex PCR, lists solely in-frame clones and lacks some. The sample lists around 40,000 clones, 88% occurring once. Germline loops: CDR1 MGHDK, CDR2 SYGVNS. The V gene end was trimmed by 3 bases and the J gene end by 8 bases; junction bases not matched to a gene: 14. The CDR3 has 16 amino acids. Cells were stimulated nonspecifically with anti-CD3/anti-CD28 magnetic beads. Responding CD4+ T cells were sorted by upregulation of both CD40 ligand and CD69. CD4+ T cell counts exceeded 400 cells/uL; CMV serology was positive. Comments on this clone: Its antigen is not known.

The TCR was taken from an adult woman with HIV who was CMV-seropositive. J is TRBJ1-2 and V is TRBV25-1; 8 nucleotides match TRBD1. The source was CD4+ T cells sorted from PBMCs after roughly 18-hour stimulation, collected from a patient who received antiretroviral therapy. Written as DNA, the CDR3 is TGTGCCAGCAGTGATCCTCTCAGGGGGCTTAAGGGGGGCTACACCTTC. Amino acids: CASSDPLRGLKGGYTF.